Here is one T cell receptor beta chain with its context. The antigen is not known. This specimen belongs to a study of metastatic and nonmetastatic thyroid tumors. About the research overall: Malignant thyroid and benign thyroid patients provided blood and tumor or nodule tissue whose repertoires were compared.

Authors' processing steps: Construction of a distant-metastasis classifier for papillary thyroid cancer relied on CDR3 differences across clinicopathological groups. TCRdb re-clonotyped the PCR reads through MiXCR. The V and J calls shown here were made by TCRdb, not taken from the authors' results. This sample has 32,000 or so clones, with about 20% found just once. The germline V and J ends were trimmed by 3 bases and 2 bases, with 8 bases remaining between them. Germline CDR1 reads SGHTA; CDR2 reads FQGNSA. The CDR3 runs 13 residues. Notes on the study in general: Reported TCR beta diversity, measured in blood and tumor, was significantly higher for malignant thyroid tumors than for benign nodules.

No patient had received any treatment before thyroid surgery. The sequenced material came from blood. The genes are TRBV7-2 and TRBJ2-7, with no clear D. This TCR came from a female donor with papillary thyroid cancer or a benign thyroid nodule (not recorded which). Some clones in this sample may be carry-over from other donors' samples. The CDR3 region is CASSFGGPYEQYF. The CDR3 DNA reads as TGTGCCAGCAGCTTCGGCGGTCCCTACGAGCAGTACTTC.